Listed here are 11 T cell receptor beta chains from one sample, sequenced in a study of T cells expressing NK-cell markers. TCRdb re-analyzed the 5' RACE reads; it lists each CDR3 protein once, without DNA. Across over 250,000 distinct CDR3 sequences, the top ten clones capture roughly 4.2% of the sample. Sequences were obtained from blood T cells: a sorted CD56 or NKG2C T cell subset, CD4+ or CD8+ T cells, or bulk PBMC T cells (not recorded which). The receptors were sampled from a woman aged 18 to 75 in good health.

The V and J genes are TRBV11-2 and TRBJ1-4; TCRdb outputs TRBD1, but without DNA this stays unchecked. Germline CDR1 SGHAT, CDR2 FQNNGV. The CDR3 has 14 residues. The CDR3 sequence: CASSFSPLSDKLFF.

The chain recombines TRBV6-1 with TRBJ1-1; TCRdb's D gene call, TRBD1, goes unchecked for lack of DNA. Germline CDR1 is MNHNS and CDR2 is SASEGT. CDR3 size: 15 residues. This chain's CDR3 is CASSEPGQGRTEAFF.

The chain has TRBV28 and TRBJ2-1; as DNA is missing, the TRBD1 call by TCRdb cannot be tested. The CDR3 runs to 19 residues. The germline V gene encodes CDR1 MDHEN and CDR2 SYDVKM. CDR3 residues: CASSFIGNRRTGLYNEQFF.

The V and J genes are TRBV7-9 and TRBJ2-3; the TCRdb D gene call, TRBD2, has no DNA to confirm it. CDR3 size: 13 residues. The V gene's germline CDR1 is SEHNR and CDR2 FQNEAQ (reference sequence). The CDR3 spells CASSLLVRHTQYF.

This chain joins TRBV4-2 and TRBJ2-2; no DNA is available, so the TRBD2 call from TCRdb remains unchecked. CDR1 is LGHNA and CDR2 is YNFKEQ in the germline V gene. The CDR3 consists of 17 residues. CDR3 residues: CASSQDGLAGVTGELFF.

The chain joins TRBV12-3 or TRBV12-4 to TRBJ1-2; as DNA is missing, the TRBD1 call by TCRdb cannot be tested. This CDR3 contains 15 residues. CDR3 in amino acids: CASSPTGGGGYGYTF.

J is TRBJ2-5 and V is TRBV7-6; TCRdb returns TRBD2, unconfirmable since there is no DNA. The CDR3 totals 12 residues. Looked up from germline, CDR1 is SGHVS and CDR2 is FNYEAQ. CDR3 in amino acids: CASPGGGETQYF.

This CDR3 reads CASSHPPSGRYEQYF. The chain joins TRBV7-4 to TRBJ2-7; TCRdb picks TRBD2, but there is no DNA to check that call. This CDR3 spans 15 amino acids. Germline CDR1 is SGHVT and CDR2 is SQSDAQ.

The chain is built from TRBV9 and TRBJ2-1; TCRdb's assignment of TRBD1 cannot be checked, as there is no DNA. This CDR3 contains 15 residues. Germline V gene data show CDR1 as SGDLS and CDR2 as YYNGEE. The CDR3 spells CASSVVGATYNEQFF.

V and J are TRBV20-1 and TRBJ1-5; TCRdb lists TRBD1, though no DNA is available to test this call. CDR3 length: 14 amino acids. The germline V gene has CDR1 DFQATT and CDR2 SNEGSKA (reference sequence). The CDR3 loop is CSARVRQGYQPQHF.

The chain carries TRBV6-1 and TRBJ2-2; there is no DNA to check the TCRdb D call of TRBD1. Per the germline V gene, CDR1 is MNHNS and CDR2 is SASEGT. The CDR3 runs to 17 residues. The CDR3 reads CASRTGRAGGYTGELFF.